The 19 T cell receptor beta chains below were found in one sample sequenced in a study of post-analysis software for immune sequencing data (dated by TCRdb to the mid-2010s). The investigation overall reported the following: Roughly 5 TRBV segments, including TRBV5-6, TRBV5-1 and TRBV20-1, were significantly more frequent in patients than controls.

Receptor libraries were prepared by PCR. Instrument used: Illumina HiSeq 2500. To reduce PCR and sequencing biases, unique molecular identifiers were incorporated into the TCR beta cDNA libraries. TCRdb's own reprocessing of the public reads used fastp at Q25 and MiXCR and kept productive beta chains. Records with the same CDR3 protein are collapsed into one entry carrying the most frequent genes and DNA. The sample table holds a few hundred thousand distinct CDR3 sequences, of which just over 35% were seen once. Together, the top ten hold around 4.8% of the sample. These TCRs are of unknown antigen specificity. Sample: blood. Every receptor here comes from a girl aged 5-17 years with multiple sclerosis.

Comment on this clonotype: A much larger clone sits a single nucleotide away, making a read error possible. The V call is TRBV4-1, the J call TRBJ2-5, with D possibly being TRBD2 (5 bases). Germline loops: CDR1 MGHRA, CDR2 YSYEKL. V was cut by 2 bases and J by 5 bases, with 9 bases left in between. The length of the CDR3 is 13 residues. CDR3 loop: CASSQQDLETQYF. As DNA, the CDR3 is TGCGCCAGCAGCCAACAGGACTTGGAGACCCAGTACTTC.

As for this clonotype: This may come from a read error, since a much larger clone is one base off. This rearrangement joins TRBV30 to TRBJ1-1, with 11 bases lining up with TRBD1. Germline V gives CDR1 GTSNPN, CDR2 SVGIG (reference sequence). CDR3 length: 17 residues. With 7 bases clipped from V and 1 base from J, the junction kept 14 bases outside the gene matches. CDR3 sequence (DNA): TGTGCCTCAATGGGGGACAGGGGGTTTCGAACGAACACTGAAGCTTTCTTT. Translation gives CASMGDRGFRTNTEAFF.

This clonotype was observed at least ten times. J is TRBJ2-1 and V is TRBV29-1; D is undetermined. The V and J ends lost 8 bases and 0 bases respectively, with 14 bases between them. From germline, CDR1 is SQVTM and CDR2 ANQGSEA. The CDR3 loop spans 14 amino acids. Here the CDR3 reads CSSSGDRSYNEQFF. CDR3 in DNA: TGCAGCTCTTCAGGAGATCGCTCCTACAATGAGCAGTTCTTC.

Remarks on this clonotype: A much more abundant neighbour one base away suggests this may be a read error. The V call is TRBV28, the J call TRBJ2-1; 10 bases line up with TRBD2. Germline V gene data show CDR1 as MDHEN and CDR2 as SYDVKM. The CDR3 runs 15 residues. The chain's CDR3 is CAGSLWAQREGGQFF. CDR3 nucleotides: TGTGCCGGCAGTTTATGGGCCCAGCGGGAGGGCGGGCAGTTCTTC.

Note on this clonotype: This may arise from a read error, as a much more abundant clone is one base away. This sequence joins TRBV5-1 and TRBJ2-7; D is perhaps TRBD2 (6 bases). This CDR3 comprises 15 residues. From germline, CDR1 is SGHRS and CDR2 YFSETQ. CDR3 sequence (DNA): TGCGCCAGCGGCTTTACACCGGGGGAGGCCTACGAGCAGTACTTC. Protein: CASGFTPGEAYEQYF.

This clonotype appeared once. This chain connects TRBV5-1 to TRBJ2-3, with 7 bases matching TRBD2. After removal of 0 bases from V and 1 base from J, the junction contained 5 bases not matched to a gene. Germline V gives CDR1 SGHRS, CDR2 YFSETQ. This CDR3 comprises 16 residues. The CDR3: CASSLGASGRTDTQYF. The CDR3 DNA reads TGCGCCAGCAGCTTGGGGGCTAGCGGCCGCACAGATACGCAGTATTTT.

The chain couples TRBV10-3 to TRBJ2-2; D is perhaps TRBD1 or TRBD2 (5 bases each). This CDR3 has 12 residues. The germline gives CDR1 ENHRY, CDR2 SYGVKD. Between the trimmed V and J ends, which lost 10 bases and 4 bases, there was a span of 10 bases. CDR3 in amino acids: CATGRTTGELFF. CDR3 bases: TGTGCCACGGGACGGACCACCGGGGAGCTGTTTTTT.

Many counts were recorded for this clonotype. V usage is TRBV20-1 and J usage is TRBJ2-5; 9 bases map to TRBD1. The CDR3 is made up of 13 amino acids. The V gene end was trimmed by 6 bases and the J gene end by 4 bases; junction bases not matched to a gene: 6. Per the germline V gene, CDR1 is DFQATT and CDR2 is SNEGSKA (reference sequence). CDR3 region: CSATTGGGETQYF. CDR3 coding DNA: TGCAGTGCCACAACAGGGGGCGGAGAGACCCAGTACTTC.

The rearrangement links TRBV4-1 to TRBJ2-3, with TRBD2 as a possible D gene (7 bases). Germline lookup yields CDR1 MGHRA and CDR2 YSYEKL. The CDR3 contains 19 residues. V lost 0 bases and J 0 bases, leaving 19 bases between the germline ends. The CDR3 DNA is TGCGCCAGCAGCCAAGATTGGTCGGGGGGCACCGATAGCACAGATACGCAGTATTTT. Protein product: CASSQDWSGGTDSTDTQYF.

This clonotype was observed many times. The rearrangement uses TRBV29-1 and TRBJ2-1; D tentatively reads TRBD1 or TRBD2 (5 bases each). The CDR3 loop spans 12 amino acids. The germline gives CDR1 SQVTM, CDR2 ANQGSEA. Here the CDR3 reads CSYRDVNNEQFF. As DNA, the CDR3 is TGCAGTTACCGGGACGTAAACAATGAGCAGTTCTTC.

This clonotype was picked up many times. The chain uses TRBV29-1 and TRBJ1-2; D perhaps matches TRBD1 (6 bases). Germline V CDR1 and CDR2: SQVTM, ANQGSEA. The CDR3 is 18 residues long. Trimming took 4 bases from V and 2 from J, leaving 26 bases between them. Written as DNA, the CDR3 is TGCAGCGTTGGGGGGGGCTTTGCTACACAGGGTCTCAACTATGGCTACACCTTC. Protein product: CSVGGGFATQGLNYGYTF.

This clonotype was counted many times. CDR3 nucleotide sequence: TGCAGCGTTGAAGATCTCGGGGGCTCCTACAATGAGCAGTTCTTC. It yields the protein CSVEDLGGSYNEQFF. V gene TRBV29-1 combines with J gene TRBJ2-1, with D perhaps TRBD2 (6 bases). Germline V gene sequence: CDR1 SQVTM, CDR2 ANQGSEA. V was pared by 0 bases and J by 0 bases, with 9 bases between. The CDR3 extends over 15 amino acids.

The gene calls are TRBV20-1 and TRBJ2-7, with 12 bases identical to TRBD1. Trimming took 5 bases from V and 4 from J; bases not matched to a gene: 9. The germline CDR1 and CDR2 sequences are DFQATT and SNEGSKA (reference sequence). This CDR3 has 15 residues. The chain's CDR3 is CSAVNRDRGHYEQYF. The CDR3, as DNA: TGCAGTGCTGTGAATAGGGACAGGGGGCATTACGAGCAGTACTTC.

The chain has TRBV27 and TRBJ2-1, with 8 bases identical to TRBD1. Per germline, CDR1 MNHEY and CDR2 SMNVEV (reference sequence). There are 15 residues in the CDR3. Trimming took 3 bases from V and 2 from J; bases not matched to a gene: 3. In DNA form, the CDR3 reads TGTGCCAGCAGTTTTAGGACAGGGACCTACAATGAGCAGTTCTTC. The encoded protein is CASSFRTGTYNEQFF.

V and J are TRBV9 and TRBJ1-1; D not certain. Germline CDR1 SGDLS, CDR2 YYNGEE. The ends were cut back, 3 bases at V and 4 bases at J, with 13 bases in the middle. The CDR3 is 14 residues long. CDR3 nucleotides: TGTGCCAGCAGCGGAGGAGGGAGGGCCACTGAAGCTTTCTTT. Residues: CASSGGGRATEAFF. Combining the CDR3 with reference TRBV9 and TRBJ1-1 gives the whole variable domain DSGVTQTPKHLITATGQRVTLRCSPRSGDLSVYWYQQSLDQGLQFLIQYYNGEERAKGNILERFSAQQFPDLHSELNLSSLELGDSALYFCASSGGGRATEAFFGQGTRLTVV.

This clonotype was counted only a few times. At one end the junction does not follow the germline gene, possibly because of a read error. The genes are TRBV5-1 and TRBJ2-2; 9 nucleotides align to TRBD1. Looked up from germline, CDR1 is SGHRS and CDR2 is YFSETQ. The CDR3 sequence is 14 residues long. The CDR3 DNA reads as TGCGCCAGCAGCCGGGACAGGGCCACCGGGGGGCTGTTTTTT. Translating gives CASSRDRATGGLFF.

This clonotype was recorded at least ten times. The rearrangement uses TRBV2 and TRBJ2-1, with D unclear. CDR3 length equals 12 residues. Trimming took 4 bases from V and 9 from J, leaving 10 bases between them. Per germline, CDR1 SNHLY and CDR2 FYNNEI. This CDR3 is CASSVIGIEQFF. The DNA for the CDR3 is TGTGCCAGCAGTGTCATAGGGATTGAGCAGTTCTTC.

This chain links TRBV12-3 or TRBV12-4 with TRBJ2-4, with D possibly being TRBD2 (6 bases). V was shortened by 7 bases and J by 3 bases, with 16 bases between the two germline ends. This CDR3 is built from 15 residues. The CDR3 DNA reads TGTGCCAGCACCATGGACGTCGGGGGCAAAAACATTCAGTACTTC. Residues: CASTMDVGGKNIQYF.

Remarks on this clonotype: A much larger clone lies one base from this, so it may be a read error. J is TRBJ2-3 and V is TRBV7-8; D gene ambiguous. CDR1 and CDR2 (germline): SGHVS, FQNEAQ. The CDR3 extends over 16 amino acids. CDR3 sequence: CAGSPVSVASTDTQYF. The DNA of the CDR3 is TGTGCCGGCAGCCCAGTCTCAGTTGCTAGCACAGATACGCAGTATTTT. The whole variable domain, filled in from reference TRBV7-8 and TRBJ2-3, reads GAGVSQSPRYKVAKRGQDVALRCDPISGHVSLFWYQQALGQGPEFLTYFQNEAQLDKSGLPSDRFFAERPEGSVSTLKIQRTQQEDSAVYLCAGSPVSVASTDTQYFGPGTRLTVL.